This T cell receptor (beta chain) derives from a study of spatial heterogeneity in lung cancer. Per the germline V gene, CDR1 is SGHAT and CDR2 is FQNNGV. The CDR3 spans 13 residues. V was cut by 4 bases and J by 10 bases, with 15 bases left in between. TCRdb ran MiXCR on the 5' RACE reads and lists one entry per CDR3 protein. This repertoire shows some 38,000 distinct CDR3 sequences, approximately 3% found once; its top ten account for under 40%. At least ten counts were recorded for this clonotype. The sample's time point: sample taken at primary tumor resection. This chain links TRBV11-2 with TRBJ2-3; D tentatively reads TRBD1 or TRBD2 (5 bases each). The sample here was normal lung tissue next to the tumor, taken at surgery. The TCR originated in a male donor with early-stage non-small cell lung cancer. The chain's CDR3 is CASSSLIRGAQYF. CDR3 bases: TGTGCCAGCAGCTCCCTCATTAGAGGGGCGCAGTATTTT.